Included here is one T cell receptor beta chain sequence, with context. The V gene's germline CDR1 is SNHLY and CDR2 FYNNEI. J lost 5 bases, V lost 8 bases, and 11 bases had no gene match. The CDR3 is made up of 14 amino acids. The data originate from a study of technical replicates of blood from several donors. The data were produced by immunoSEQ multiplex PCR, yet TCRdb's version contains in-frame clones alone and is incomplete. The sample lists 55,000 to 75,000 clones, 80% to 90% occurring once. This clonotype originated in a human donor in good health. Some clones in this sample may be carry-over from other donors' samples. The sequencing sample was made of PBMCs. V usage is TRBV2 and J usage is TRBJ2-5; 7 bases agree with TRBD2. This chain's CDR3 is CASAKTSRSETQYF. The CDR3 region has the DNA TGTGCCAGCGCCAAGACTAGCAGGTCTGAGACCCAGTACTTC.